The 31 T cell receptor beta chains in this list originate from one sample, sequenced in a study of T-cell reconstitution after alpha-beta-depleted transplantation in children. During its preparation, the TCRbeta library received unique molecular identifiers. A single record per CDR3 protein comes from TCRdb applying MiXCR to the PCR reads. The top ten clones hold 0.79% of a sample with around 670,000 distinct CDR3 sequences, around 13% of them seen once. This material consisted of PBMCs, taken before TCRalphabeta/CD19-depleted stem cell transplant. These TCRs come from a girl aged 2-10 years with congenital amegakaryocytic thrombocytopenia, due to receive a stem cell transplant.

This clonotype came up a few times. V gene TRBV11-2 combines with J gene TRBJ1-3; D call uncertain. The germline V gene has CDR1 SGHAT and CDR2 FQNNGV. CDR3 length: 16 amino acids. V dropped 7 bases and J dropped 0 bases, with 16 bases sitting between them. This chain's CDR3 is CASTLREVSSGNTIYF. CDR3 nucleotides: TGTGCCAGCACCCTACGAGAAGTTAGCTCTGGAAACACCATATATTTT.

This clonotype was detected ten times or more. This chain links TRBV7-9 with TRBJ2-7, with D maybe TRBD1 (6 bases). The CDR3 sequence is 13 residues long. Germline V gene data show CDR1 as SEHNR and CDR2 as FQNEAQ (reference sequence). Trimming left V 4 bases short and J 2 bases short, with 9 bases between. CDR3: CASSSQGTYEQYF. The CDR3 coding sequence is TGTGCCAGCAGCTCCCAGGGGACCTACGAGCAGTACTTC.

This clonotype was detected many times. The genes are TRBV29-1 and TRBJ2-5; a weak D match, TRBD2 (6 bases). CDR1 is SQVTM and CDR2 is ANQGSEA in the germline V gene. V lost 7 bases to trimming and J lost 1 base, with 13 bases between them. The CDR3 covers 13 residues. CDR3 sequence reads: CSALPGLQETQYF. The CDR3 DNA reads TGCAGCGCTCTCCCGGGACTCCAAGAGACCCAGTACTTC.

This sequence joins TRBV9 and TRBJ2-1; TRBD1 matches 7 bases. Trimming took 0 bases from V and 4 from J; bases not matched to a gene: 4. The CDR3 has 15 amino acids. Germline-derived CDR1 and CDR2 are SGDLS and YYNGEE. In DNA form, the CDR3 reads TGTGCCAGCAGCGTAGAGGGGGCGGAATACAATGAGCAGTTCTTC. Encoded protein: CASSVEGAEYNEQFF.

This clonotype was counted only a few times. V and J are TRBV11-2 and TRBJ2-1, with 9 bases aligning to TRBD2. Per germline, CDR1 SGHAT and CDR2 FQNNGV. The J segment lost 4 bases and the V segment lost 5 bases, leaving 9 bases of the junction unmatched. The CDR3 runs 16 residues. This CDR3 is CASSIRGTSRYNEQFF. The DNA for the CDR3 is TGTGCCAGCAGCATAAGAGGGACTAGCAGATACAATGAGCAGTTCTTC.

This clonotype was observed many times. The chain recombines TRBV9 with TRBJ1-1; D unresolved. Trimming took 0 bases from V and 0 from J, leaving 15 bases between them. Germline-derived CDR1 and CDR2 are SGDLS and YYNGEE. This CDR3 contains 17 residues. CDR3 region: CASSVAWSVVMNTEAFF. As DNA, the CDR3 is TGTGCCAGCAGCGTAGCGTGGTCAGTGGTCATGAACACTGAAGCTTTCTTT.

This clonotype was observed once. The chain couples TRBV20-1 to TRBJ2-1; 10 positions agree with TRBD2. The CDR3 runs 14 residues. The trim removed 3 bases at V and 6 bases at J, leaving 5 bases unmatched. Germline V CDR1 and CDR2: DFQATT, SNEGSKA (reference sequence). The CDR3 loop is CSASASGSFNEQFF. In DNA form, the CDR3 reads TGCAGTGCTAGCGCTAGCGGGAGTTTCAATGAGCAGTTCTTC.

This clonotype has just a few counts. The chain carries TRBV15 and TRBJ2-3; TRBD2 is a possible D gene (6 bases). Trimming pared 8 bases from V and 0 bases from J, leaving 15 bases between. CDR1 LNHNV and CDR2 YYDKDF come from the germline V gene (reference sequence). This CDR3 comprises 15 residues. This chain's CDR3 is CATGEAGSSTDTQYF. CDR3 nucleotide sequence: TGTGCCACCGGGGAGGCGGGATCTAGCACAGATACGCAGTATTTT.

The J gene is TRBJ2-1, the V gene TRBV7-8; D possibly matches TRBD1 or TRBD2 (7 bases each). The CDR3 is made up of 16 amino acids. Germline V CDR1 and CDR2: SGHVS, FQNEAQ. The ends were cut back, 1 base at V and 8 bases at J, with 18 bases in the middle. The CDR3 here is CASSLDRWQGGDEQFF. The DNA of the CDR3 is TGTGCCAGCAGCTTAGATCGGTGGCAGGGGGGGGATGAGCAGTTCTTC.

Ten or more counts support this clonotype. CDR3 nucleotides: TGTGCCACCAGCAGACCCAAACTAGCTTTCGGGCCCACCTACAATGAGCAGTTCTTC. Residues: CATSRPKLAFGPTYNEQFF. This chain connects TRBV15 to TRBJ2-1; perhaps TRBD2 as D (6 bases). The CDR3 is 19 amino acids. Germline loops: CDR1 LNHNV, CDR2 YYDKDF (reference sequence). V was pared by 2 bases and J by 2 bases, with 22 bases between.

Remarks on this clonotype: This sequence may be a read error, since a much larger clone differs from it by one base. This sequence joins TRBV28 and TRBJ2-3; TRBD2 matches at 11 bases. V was pared by 10 bases and J by 3 bases, with 12 bases of the junction left unmatched. CDR1 is MDHEN and CDR2 is SYDVKM in the germline V gene. This CDR3 is built from 16 residues. The CDR3 is CAISPGLAGSTDTQYF. In nucleotides, the CDR3 is TGTGCCATCAGCCCTGGACTAGCGGGTTCTACAGATACGCAGTATTTT. Complete variable domain (other parts from reference TRBV28 and TRBJ2-3): DVKVTQSSRYLVKRTGEKVFLECVQDMDHENMFWYRQDPGLGLRLIYFSYDVKMKEKGDIPEGYSVSREKKERFSLILESASTNQTSMYLCAISPGLAGSTDTQYFGPGTRLTVL.

This clonotype was seen repeatedly, ten times or more. V and J are TRBV12-3 or TRBV12-4 and TRBJ2-5; TRBD2 matches 10 bases. The CDR3 totals 14 residues. The V gene end was trimmed by 5 bases and the J gene end by 5 bases; junction bases not matched to a gene: 5. DNA for the CDR3: TGTGCCAGCAGTCCTAGCGGGAGTGAGGAGACCCAGTACTTC. This translates into CASSPSGSEETQYF.

The V and J genes are TRBV7-3 and TRBJ2-5; D is unresolved. The V and J ends lost 2 bases and 2 bases respectively, with 6 bases between them. This CDR3 is built from 13 residues. Germline V gene sequence: CDR1 SGHTA, CDR2 FQGTGA. The CDR3 nucleotides read TGTGCCAGCAGCTTATACTGGCAAGAGACCCAGTACTTC. This gives the protein CASSLYWQETQYF.

There are many counts of this clonotype. The CDR3 nucleotides are TGCGCCAGCAGGCTGGGACAGGGGGCGAAGAATGAGCAGTTCTTC. Translating it yields CASRLGQGAKNEQFF. The genes are TRBV5-1 and TRBJ2-1, with 12 bases identical to TRBD1. Germline values: CDR1 SGHRS, CDR2 YFSETQ. The CDR3 sequence is 15 residues long. Losses at the gene ends were 5 bases for V and 7 bases for J; bases not matched to a gene: 7. Full variable domain (outside the CDR3, taken from reference TRBV5-1 and TRBJ2-1): KAGVTQTPRYLIKTRGQQVTLSCSPISGHRSVSWYQQTPGQGLQFLFEYFSETQRNKGNFPGRFSGRQFSNSRSEMNVSTLELGDSALYLCASRLGQGAKNEQFFGPGTRLTVL.

This clonotype was seen at least ten times. V and J are TRBV28 and TRBJ2-1; D is unresolved. The V gene lost 6 bases and the J gene lost 6 bases, with 15 bases spanning the gap. The CDR3 is made up of 14 amino acids. Germline V gives CDR1 MDHEN, CDR2 SYDVKM. The DNA of the CDR3 is TGTGCCAGCAGGACTCCCCCGGTTGTCAATGAGCAGTTCTTC. It translates to CASRTPPVVNEQFF.

This clonotype came up a few times. The chain joins TRBV3-1 to TRBJ2-1, with 9 bases aligning to TRBD1. The V gene end was trimmed by 1 base and the J gene end by 3 bases; junction bases not matched to a gene: 4. Germline V gives CDR1 LGHDT, CDR2 YNNKEL (reference sequence). The CDR3 contains 16 residues. The CDR3 region has the DNA TGTGCCAGCAGCCAAGCCCGGGACAGGGTCTACAATGAGCAGTTCTTC. Protein product: CASSQARDRVYNEQFF.

The CDR3 loop is CASSFGTGVPYEQYF. The CDR3 coding sequence is TGTGCCAGCAGCTTCGGGACAGGGGTTCCCTACGAGCAGTACTTC. The V call is TRBV7-7, the J call TRBJ2-7, with 10 nucleotides matching TRBD1. The CDR3 length is 15 residues. Germline assignment: CDR1 SSHAT and CDR2 FNYEAQ (reference sequence). With 3 bases clipped from V and 2 bases from J, the junction kept 4 bases outside the gene matches. The full variable domain, completed using reference TRBV7-7 and TRBJ2-7, is GAGVSQSPRYKVTKRGQDVTLRCDPISSHATLYWYQQALGQGPEFLTYFNYEAQPDKSGLPSDRFSAERPEGSISTLTIQRTEQRDSAMYRCASSFGTGVPYEQYFGPGTRLTVT.

There are many counts of this clonotype. The rearrangement joins TRBV3-1 to TRBJ2-7; perhaps TRBD1 as D (5 bases). With 2 bases removed from V and 4 bases from J, the gap between germline ends came to 18 bases. CDR1 is LGHDT and CDR2 is YNNKEL in the germline V gene (reference sequence). The CDR3 contains 16 residues. The CDR3 DNA follows: TGTGCCAGCAGCCAAAGGGGCTCCGGAAGGCTTTACGAGCAGTACTTC. Residues: CASSQRGSGRLYEQYF.

This clonotype was observed many times. The chain uses TRBV7-9 and TRBJ2-5; no clear D gene. The CDR3 totals 13 residues. Germline CDR1 is SEHNR and CDR2 is FQNEAQ (reference sequence). V was cut by 5 bases and J by 0 bases, with 7 bases left in between. The CDR3 DNA reads TGTGCCAGCAGCCGACGGGACCAAGAGACCCAGTACTTC. Translation gives CASSRRDQETQYF.

At least ten counts were recorded for this clonotype. The DNA of the CDR3 is TGCGCCAGCGAAGGAAACCTATCAACCCCATTCCCCGGGGAGCTGTTTTTT. Protein sequence: CASEGNLSTPFPGELFF. The chain recombines TRBV5-1 with TRBJ2-2; D remains unclear. The CDR3 extends over 17 amino acids. Trimming removed 7 bases at V and 6 bases at J, with 25 bases between. Per germline, CDR1 SGHRS and CDR2 YFSETQ.

This clonotype was recorded a few times. The chain recombines TRBV5-1 with TRBJ2-3; no clear D gene. This CDR3 is 14 amino acids long. Trimming stripped 6 bases from V and 4 bases from J, with 15 bases between. In germline, CDR1 is SGHRS, CDR2 YFSETQ. CDR3 in amino acids: CASTLGPSPDTQYF. The CDR3 DNA is TGCGCCAGCACCCTTGGGCCAAGCCCAGATACGCAGTATTTT.

At least ten counts were recorded for this clonotype. The chain has TRBV5-5 and TRBJ2-5, with D possibly TRBD1 on 5 matching bases. CDR1 is SGHKS, CDR2 YYEKEE, per germline (reference sequence). Trimming shortened V by 4 bases and J by 4 bases, and 8 bases separated the two germline ends. The length of the CDR3 is 12 residues. The CDR3 nucleotides read TGTGCCAGCAGCAGGACACTAGAGACCCAGTACTTC. Its protein is CASSRTLETQYF. Filled out from reference TRBV5-5 and TRBJ2-5, the complete variable domain reads DAGVTQSPTHLIKTRGQQVTLRCSPISGHKSVSWYQQVLGQGPQFIFQYYEKEERGRGNFPDRFSARQFPNYSSELNVNALLLGDSALYLCASSRTLETQYFGPGTRLLVL.

The chain carries TRBV20-1 and TRBJ2-1; a weak D match, TRBD2 (6 bases). This CDR3 has 15 residues. The germline gives CDR1 DFQATT, CDR2 SNEGSKA (reference sequence). Trimming cost V 3 bases and J 5 bases, with 17 bases left between them. In nucleotides, the CDR3 is TGCAGTGCTAGTCCCGTCTGGTTAGCGGACAATGAGCAGTTCTTC. This codes for CSASPVWLADNEQFF.

The gene calls are TRBV24-1 and TRBJ2-1; TRBD1 aligns across 7 bases. CDR1 and CDR2 (germline): KGHDR, SFDVKD. This CDR3 spans 17 amino acids. Unmatched junction bases numbered 9, after V lost 4 bases and J lost 1 base. The DNA for the CDR3 is TGTGCCACCAGTGAACCGGGACAGCCAAATTCCTACAATGAGCAGTTCTTC. Its translation is CATSEPGQPNSYNEQFF.

In its sample, this clonotype was seen a few times. The rearrangement joins TRBV12-3 or TRBV12-4 to TRBJ2-2; 10 bases fit TRBD1. V dropped 5 bases and J dropped 6; count of bases not matched to a gene: 3. This CDR3 is 14 amino acids long. CDR3 sequence reads: CASSRTGGSGELFF. The DNA of the CDR3 is TGTGCCAGCAGTCGGACAGGGGGTTCCGGGGAGCTGTTTTTT.

This clonotype has a count of ten or more. V gene TRBV29-1 combines with J gene TRBJ2-5; tentatively, D is TRBD2 (5 bases). Trimming cost V 1 base and J 5 bases, with 14 bases left between them. The CDR3 length is 14 residues. The germline gives CDR1 SQVTM, CDR2 ANQGSEA. CDR3 coding DNA: TGCAGCGTTGAAGGCGGGTCACTAGTTGAGACCCAGTACTTC. Amino acids: CSVEGGSLVETQYF. The variable domain in full, with the rest retrieved from reference TRBV29-1 and TRBJ2-5, is SAVISQKPSRDICQRGTSLTIQCQVDSQVTMMFWYRQQPGQSLTLIATANQGSEATYESGFVIDKFPISRPNLTFSTLTVSNMSPEDSSIYLCSVEGGSLVETQYFGPGTRLLVL.

The sample holds many counts of this clonotype. The chain joins TRBV7-2 to TRBJ1-1; perhaps TRBD1 as D (6 bases). V gave up 1 base and J gave up 0 bases, with 12 bases separating them. In germline, CDR1 is SGHTA, CDR2 FQGNSA. The CDR3 is 16 residues long. The CDR3 coding sequence is TGTGCCAGCAGCTTAGAGGGGGGGGGCATGAACACTGAAGCTTTCTTT. This codes for CASSLEGGGMNTEAFF.

This clonotype was counted between two and nine times. V is TRBV7-8 and J is TRBJ1-2, with 9 bases lining up with TRBD1. This CDR3 has 15 residues. Trimming at V came to 5 bases and at J to 8 bases, leaving 12 bases not matched to a gene. Germline lookup yields CDR1 SGHVS and CDR2 FQNEAQ. CDR3 region: CASSRRGQGRRGYTF. CDR3 bases: TGTGCCAGCAGCCGGCGCGGACAGGGGAGGCGAGGCTACACCTTC.

CDR3 in amino acids: CASRPPYTTGELFF. For the CDR3, the DNA is TGTGCCAGCAGGCCGCCGTACACCACCGGGGAGCTGTTTTTT. J is TRBJ2-2 and V is TRBV6-2 or TRBV6-3; no clear D gene. The ends were cut back, 6 bases at V and 4 bases at J, with 12 bases in the middle. This CDR3 region has 14 residues. Germline V gene data show CDR1 as MNHEY and CDR2 as SVGEGT.

This chain links TRBV3-1 with TRBJ2-1; TRBD2 matches at 12 bases. V shed 0 bases, J shed 4 bases, and the junction held 13 bases outside the gene matches. This CDR3 region has 20 residues. Per the germline V gene, CDR1 is LGHDT and CDR2 is YNNKEL (reference sequence). The CDR3 bases are TGTGCCAGCAGCCAAGATGTTGTAGTCGTCCTAGCGGGAGGGTACAATGAGCAGTTCTTC. Amino acid sequence: CASSQDVVVVLAGGYNEQFF.

This clonotype was found many times. The chain employs TRBV7-2 and TRBJ2-3, with D unresolved. V lost 2 bases and J 8 bases, leaving 11 bases between the germline ends. The CDR3 contains 13 residues. Germline V gives CDR1 SGHTA, CDR2 FQGNSA. This chain's CDR3 is CASSLSRLGTQYF. CDR3 bases: TGTGCCAGCAGCTTATCGAGACTTGGTACGCAGTATTTT. Complete variable domain (other parts from reference TRBV7-2 and TRBJ2-3): GAGVSQSPSNKVTEKGKDVELRCDPISGHTALYWYRQSLGQGLEFLIYFQGNSAPDKSGLPSDRFSAERTGGSVSTLTIQRTQQEDSAVYLCASSLSRLGTQYFGPGTRLTVL.